The 10 T cell receptor beta chains presented below share a single source sample, sequenced in a study of beta chain features in type 1 diabetes. Findings and limits, study-wide: Moderate but significant shortening of TCRB CDR3s was recorded in all four CD4+ subsets from Type 1 diabetes patients.

Antigen specificity for these receptors is unknown. Of the isolated RNA, all was reverse transcribed, and so the sequenced material was expressed TCRB transcripts. Libraries were prepared by immunoSEQ multiplex PCR; TCRdb keeps only in-frame clonotypes and omits some of them. Among 200,000 to 300,000 clones listed, 20% were seen once. Sequencing was done on a sample of naive CD4+ T cells from blood. These receptors all come from a woman aged 35 to 49 with type 1 diabetes.

This chain uses TRBV29-1 with TRBJ2-3; 9 bases map to TRBD2. CDR1 is SQVTM, CDR2 ANQGSEA, per germline. Trimming took 7 bases from V and 4 from J; bases not matched to a gene: 6. The CDR3 has 13 amino acids. CDR3 in amino acids: CSGGGGGPDTQYF. The CDR3, as DNA: TGCAGCGGAGGCGGGGGGGGCCCAGATACGCAGTATTTT.

The chain couples TRBV15 to TRBJ2-3; TRBD1 might be the D (7 bases). This CDR3 spans 16 amino acids. CDR1 and CDR2 (germline): LNHNV, YYDKDF (reference sequence). The V and J ends lost 5 bases and 2 bases respectively, with 17 bases between them. CDR3 nucleotide sequence: TGTGCCACCAGCGGCCAGGGGGGAGACACCACAGATACGCAGTATTTT. Translated: CATSGQGGDTTDTQYF.

This clone turned up a few times. The chain is built from TRBV15 and TRBJ1-5; TRBD1 might be the D (6 bases). V lost 0 bases and J lost 1, with 13 bases in between. Germline assignment: CDR1 LNHNV and CDR2 YYDKDF (reference sequence). The CDR3 has 17 residues. CDR3 bases: TGTGCCACCAGCAGAGATTCGGCAGGGGTAAGCAATCAGCCCCAGCATTTT. This gives the protein CATSRDSAGVSNQPQHF.

The chain is built from TRBV5-1 and TRBJ1-2, with 11 bases lining up with TRBD1. The ends lost 4 bases at V and 3 bases at J; junction bases unmatched: 5. In germline, CDR1 is SGHRS, CDR2 YFSETQ. The CDR3 is 15 amino acids. The chain's CDR3 is CASSPRTGGHYGYTF. In nucleotides, the CDR3 is TGCGCCAGCAGCCCCAGGACAGGGGGCCACTATGGCTACACCTTC. Complete variable domain (other parts from reference TRBV5-1 and TRBJ1-2): KAGVTQTPRYLIKTRGQQVTLSCSPISGHRSVSWYQQTPGQGLQFLFEYFSETQRNKGNFPGRFSGRQFSNSRSEMNVSTLELGDSALYLCASSPRTGGHYGYTFGSGTRLTVV.

The chain couples TRBV5-1 to TRBJ2-4; 8 bases are a match to TRBD1. Germline V lookup: CDR1 SGHRS, CDR2 YFSETQ. The CDR3 is made up of 16 amino acids. V gave up 3 bases and J gave up 0 bases; unmatched junction bases: 5. CDR3 in DNA: TGCGCCAGCAGCTGGGGGACAGGAGGAGCCAAAAACATTCAGTACTTC. Protein product: CASSWGTGGAKNIQYF.

The chain couples TRBV5-1 to TRBJ2-1; D remains unclear. Germline loops: CDR1 SGHRS, CDR2 YFSETQ. Trimming left V 5 bases short and J 0 bases short, with 12 bases between. CDR3 length: 15 amino acids. The CDR3 sequence is CASSPELSSYNEQFF. CDR3 nucleotides: TGCGCCAGCAGTCCGGAGCTGAGCTCCTACAATGAGCAGTTCTTC. The full variable domain, completed using reference TRBV5-1 and TRBJ2-1, is KAGVTQTPRYLIKTRGQQVTLSCSPISGHRSVSWYQQTPGQGLQFLFEYFSETQRNKGNFPGRFSGRQFSNSRSEMNVSTLELGDSALYLCASSPELSSYNEQFFGPGTRLTVL.

In this sample, this clone turned up a few times. The V call is TRBV7-9, the J call TRBJ2-5; 13 bases align to TRBD2. CDR3 length: 16 amino acids. V shed 1 base and J 4 bases; nucleotides not matched to a gene: 3. In germline, CDR1 is SEHNR, CDR2 FQNEAQ (reference sequence). The CDR3 DNA follows: TGTGCCAGCAGCTTAGGGACTAGCGGGAGAGGAGAGACCCAGTACTTC. Its translation: CASSLGTSGRGETQYF. The whole variable domain, remainder taken from reference TRBV7-9 and TRBJ2-5, is DTGVSQNPRHKITKRGQNVTFRCDPISEHNRLYWYRQTLGQGPEFLTYFQNEAQLEKSRLLSDRFSAERPKGSFSTLEIQRTEQGDSAMYLCASSLGTSGRGETQYFGPGTRLLVL.

This chain joins TRBV6-5 and TRBJ2-7, with D possibly matching TRBD1 (6 bases). CDR1 is MNHEY, CDR2 SVGAGI, per germline. Trimming took off 2 bases at V and 0 bases at J, with 8 bases between the two ends. This CDR3 has 14 residues. The DNA of the CDR3 is TGTGCCAGCAGTTACGGGGACAACTCCTACGAGCAGTACTTC. Its protein is CASSYGDNSYEQYF.

This clone came up a few times. The chain is built from TRBV2 and TRBJ2-7, with D possibly being TRBD2 (6 bases). The CDR3 is made up of 12 amino acids. From germline, CDR1 is SNHLY and CDR2 FYNNEI. V was pared by 5 bases and J by 2 bases, with 7 bases between. CDR3: CASSPSAYEQYF. As DNA, the CDR3 is TGTGCCAGCAGTCCTAGCGCCTACGAGCAGTACTTC.

This chain connects TRBV30 to TRBJ1-1; D is unclear. The V end lost 2 bases, the J end lost 6 bases, and 16 bases lay between the germline ends. Germline V CDR1 and CDR2: GTSNPN, SVGIG (reference sequence). The CDR3 covers 14 residues. For the CDR3, the DNA is TGTGCCTGGAGTAGAGGCAGCTCCTTCTCTGAAGCTTTCTTT. It translates to CAWSRGSSFSEAFF.